These 27 T cell receptor beta chains were all obtained from the same sample, sequenced in a study of T cells after yellow fever vaccination. TCRdb analysed the 5' RACE reads with MiXCR anew, one entry per CDR3 protein. The data hold some 600,000 distinct CDR3 sequences, with about 12% observed a single time. This specimen was PBMCs, taken on the day of the yellow fever booster vaccination. These receptors came from a man aged 30 to 45 who received the YFV17D yellow fever vaccine.

This chain joins TRBV14 and TRBJ2-1, with 7 bases matching TRBD1. Germline V gene data show CDR1 as SGHDN and CDR2 as FVKESK. The V gene end was trimmed by 2 bases and the J gene end by 2 bases; junction bases not matched to a gene: 9. The CDR3 extends over 17 amino acids. DNA of the CDR3: TGTGCCAGCAGCCAAACTTGGAATCAGGGGGCCTACAATGAGCAGTTCTTC. This encodes CASSQTWNQGAYNEQFF.

The chain joins TRBV29-1 to TRBJ2-5, with TRBD1 identical over 8 bases. Germline-derived CDR1 and CDR2 are SQVTM and ANQGSEA. The ends lost 6 bases at V and 4 bases at J; junction bases unmatched: 4. The CDR3 is 12 amino acids. The CDR3 region is CSVRTGLETQYF. The CDR3 bases are TGCAGCGTCAGGACAGGGCTAGAGACCCAGTACTTC.

This clonotype showed up many times. The chain is built from TRBV7-9 and TRBJ1-3; no reliable D call. The germline CDR1 and CDR2 sequences are SEHNR and FQNEAQ (reference sequence). The V end was cut by 5 bases, the J end by 2 bases, with 4 bases between. The CDR3 sequence is 12 residues long. In DNA form, the CDR3 reads TGTGCCAGCAGCAACGCTGGAAACACCATATATTTT. It codes for CASSNAGNTIYF.

This clonotype was detected a few times. J is TRBJ2-3 and V is TRBV19; 9 positions agree with TRBD2. The V gene end was trimmed by 5 bases and the J gene end by 10 bases; junction bases not matched to a gene: 4. CDR1 and CDR2 (germline): LNHDA, SQIVND (reference sequence). CDR3 length: 12 amino acids. CDR3 sequence reads: CASSSTSGPQYF. In DNA form, the CDR3 reads TGTGCCAGTAGTTCAACTAGCGGGCCGCAGTATTTT.

This clonotype turned up a few times. The chain joins TRBV29-1 to TRBJ2-3, with no clear D. Germline V gene sequence: CDR1 SQVTM, CDR2 ANQGSEA. This CDR3 comprises 12 residues. Trimming shortened V by 5 bases and J by 4 bases, and 10 bases separated the two germline ends. In nucleotides, the CDR3 is TGCAGCGTTAGGAAAGGTGCAGATACGCAGTATTTT. This codes for CSVRKGADTQYF.

This clonotype was seen just once. A junction end diverges from the germline sequence, so it may reflect a read error. The chain combines TRBV6-5 with TRBJ1-2; no definite D call. There are 12 residues in the CDR3. Germline CDR1 is MNHEY and CDR2 is SVGAGI. CDR3 in DNA: TGTACCAGCCACTCATCAGCTTATGGCTACACCTTC. Protein: CTSHSSAYGYTF.

This clonotype has more than one count but fewer than ten. The V call is TRBV7-2, the J call TRBJ1-5, with TRBD1 matching 7 bases. Trimming at V came to 5 bases and at J to 8 bases, leaving 12 bases not matched to a gene. The CDR3 is 15 amino acids. In germline, CDR1 is SGHTA, CDR2 FQGNSA. CDR3 loop: CASSPLQGIAEPQHF. In DNA form, the CDR3 reads TGTGCCAGCAGCCCCTTACAGGGGATCGCGGAGCCCCAGCATTTT.

The V gene is TRBV27, the J gene TRBJ1-6; D is perhaps TRBD1 (5 bases). Germline loops: CDR1 MNHEY, CDR2 SMNVEV (reference sequence). The CDR3 is 14 amino acids. V dropped 4 bases and J dropped 10 bases, with 14 bases sitting between them. As DNA, the CDR3 is TGTGCCAGCAGTTCCACAGGATTTGGCTCACCCCTCCACTTT. Translating gives CASSSTGFGSPLHF.

V gene TRBV2 combines with J gene TRBJ2-1; no clear D. Germline V gene lookup returns CDR1 SNHLY and CDR2 FYNNEI. V gave up 8 bases and J gave up 2 bases, with 25 bases separating them. The CDR3 totals 18 residues. CDR3 region: CASCPGVWTGVTYNEQFF. The CDR3 coding sequence is TGTGCCAGCTGCCCTGGGGTCTGGACGGGTGTCACCTACAATGAGCAGTTCTTC.

This clonotype showed up just a few times. This chain uses TRBV4-3 with TRBJ2-6; D gene uncertain. The V gene lost 0 bases and the J gene lost 2 bases, with 8 bases spanning the gap. The CDR3 length is 16 residues. Germline V gene sequence: CDR1 LGHNA, CDR2 YSLEER. The CDR3 region has the DNA TGCGCCAGCAGCCAAGATTTAGTCCCTGGGGCCAACGTCCTGACTTTC. Translated, it gives CASSQDLVPGANVLTF.

This clonotype was seen more than once but under ten times. The J gene is TRBJ2-5, the V gene TRBV7-3; tentative D call: TRBD2 (6 bases). The V end was cut by 2 bases, the J end by 5 bases, with 15 bases between. CDR3 length: 15 amino acids. Germline V gene lookup returns CDR1 SGHTA and CDR2 FQGTGA. CDR3 protein: CASSLSPAGRETQYF. The CDR3 DNA reads as TGTGCCAGCAGCTTATCCCCTGCGGGACGTGAGACCCAGTACTTC. The entire variable domain, with the rest obtained from reference TRBV7-3 and TRBJ2-5, is as follows: GAGVSQTPSNKVTEKGKYVELRCDPISGHTALYWYRQSLGQGPEFLIYFQGTGAADDSGLPNDRFFAVRPEGSVSTLKIQRTERGDSAVYLCASSLSPAGRETQYFGPGTRLLVL.

The J gene is TRBJ1-1, the V gene TRBV7-9; 8 nucleotides line up with TRBD1. The CDR3 is 12 residues long. CDR1 and CDR2 from the germline V gene are SEHNR and FQNEAQ (reference sequence). The V gene end was trimmed by 10 bases and the J gene end by 5 bases; junction bases not matched to a gene: 6. The CDR3 DNA reads TGTGCCACCGGACAGGGTTGGACTGAAGCTTTCTTT. Protein: CATGQGWTEAFF. Complete variable domain (other parts from reference TRBV7-9 and TRBJ1-1): DTGVSQNPRHKITKRGQNVTFRCDPISEHNRLYWYRQTLGQGPEFLTYFQNEAQLEKSRLLSDRFSAERPKGSFSTLEIQRTEQGDSAMYLCATGQGWTEAFFGQGTRLTVV.

The chain uses TRBV6-5 and TRBJ2-1, with a possible D match to TRBD1 (5 bases). This CDR3 has 15 amino acids. Deletions cut 2 bases from V and 4 bases from J, with 12 bases between. The V gene's germline CDR1 is MNHEY and CDR2 SVGAGI. The CDR3 is CASSYGRDRYNEQFF. Written as DNA, the CDR3 is TGTGCCAGCAGTTACGGTCGAGACAGATACAATGAGCAGTTCTTC.

Comments on this clonotype: Compared with germline, one end of the junction differs, possibly owing to a read error. The V call is TRBV3-1, the J call TRBJ2-3; either TRBD1 or TRBD2 may supply D (5 bases each). This CDR3 has 15 amino acids. Germline V gives CDR1 LGHDT, CDR2 YNNKEL (reference sequence). The CDR3 here is CACSQQAASTDMQYF. CDR3 sequence (DNA): TGTGCCTGCAGCCAACAGGCGGCTAGCACAGATATGCAGTATTTT.

This chain's CDR3 is CASSVALGGGYTF. The DNA of the CDR3 is TGTGCCAGCAGTGTCGCCCTAGGAGGAGGCTACACCTTC. The chain carries TRBV25-1 and TRBJ1-2; D ambiguous. The CDR3 is 13 amino acids. Trimming cost V 4 bases and J 8 bases, with 14 bases left between them. The germline CDR1 and CDR2 sequences are MGHDK and SYGVNS.

This clonotype turned up a few times. This chain links TRBV9 with TRBJ2-7; D possibly uses TRBD1 or TRBD2 (5 bases each). Germline CDR1 reads SGDLS; CDR2 reads YYNGEE. This CDR3 is built from 14 residues. V lost 3 bases and J lost 2, with 12 bases in between. CDR3 DNA sequence: TGTGCCAGCAGCGGTTCAGGGACCCCCTACGAGCAGTACTTC. It yields the protein CASSGSGTPYEQYF.

The CDR3 loop is CASSQEELNTGELFF. CDR3 bases: TGCGCCAGCAGCCAAGAGGAGCTGAACACCGGGGAGCTGTTTTTT. The V call is TRBV4-3, the J call TRBJ2-2; D call uncertain. CDR1 and CDR2 from the germline V gene are LGHNA and YSLEER. Trimming took 0 bases from V and 1 from J, leaving 6 bases between them. The CDR3 is made up of 15 amino acids.

The gene calls are TRBV5-4 and TRBJ2-7, with TRBD2 matching over 8 bases. The CDR3 spans 14 residues. In germline, CDR1 is SGHNT, CDR2 YYREEE (reference sequence). CDR3 in amino acids: CVTHDSGSSYEQYF. Written as DNA, the CDR3 is TGTGTCACACACGACAGCGGGAGCTCCTACGAGCAGTACTTC.

This chain's CDR3 is CASSPGTSIYEQYF. CDR3 coding DNA: TGTGCCAGCAGTCCCGGGACATCGATCTACGAGCAGTACTTC. J is TRBJ2-7 and V is TRBV12-3 or TRBV12-4; a weak D match, TRBD1 (6 bases). CDR3 size: 14 residues. Trimming removed 5 bases from V and 3 bases from J, with 14 bases in between.

This chain connects TRBV4-3 to TRBJ2-3; tentatively, D is TRBD2 (5 bases). The CDR3 is made up of 16 amino acids. V gave up 4 bases and J gave up 6 bases, with 20 bases separating them. Germline V gives CDR1 LGHNA, CDR2 YSLEER. CDR3 in DNA: TGCGCCAGCAGCCTTCGGGAAGCCCCAACGGGGGATACGCAGTATTTT. Translation: CASSLREAPTGDTQYF.

The V and J genes are TRBV28 and TRBJ2-1; 13 bases are a match to TRBD2. Germline V gives CDR1 MDHEN, CDR2 SYDVKM. After removal of 4 bases from V and 6 bases from J, the junction contained 3 bases not matched to a gene. The CDR3 has 15 amino acids. The CDR3 here is CASSWTSGGGNEQFF. For the CDR3, the DNA is TGTGCCAGCAGTTGGACTAGCGGGGGTGGCAATGAGCAGTTCTTC.

V and J are TRBV20-1 and TRBJ2-7; D call uncertain. V was clipped by 6 bases and J by 6 bases, with 18 bases between them. The CDR3 totals 13 residues. In germline, CDR1 is DFQATT, CDR2 SNEGSKA (reference sequence). The CDR3 bases are TGCAGTGCACCGAGGACGAGGACGAGCGAGCAGTACTTC. Translated: CSAPRTRTSEQYF.

This chain links TRBV29-1 with TRBJ2-7; D is uncertain. Trimming removed 5 bases at V and 7 bases at J, with 18 bases between. The CDR3 is 13 residues long. Germline V gene data show CDR1 as SQVTM and CDR2 as ANQGSEA. CDR3 residues: CSVSWQSPREQYF. The CDR3 DNA sequence: TGCAGCGTTTCGTGGCAATCCCCGAGGGAGCAGTACTTC.

This chain joins TRBV7-2 and TRBJ1-6; TRBD1 is a possible D gene (6 bases). The V end lost 8 bases, the J end lost 13 bases, and 15 bases lay between the germline ends. From germline, CDR1 is SGHTA and CDR2 FQGNSA. The CDR3 length is 12 residues. Written as DNA, the CDR3 is TGTGCCAGCTCCTCCCCCGGGGGCCCCCTCCACTTT. Translating gives CASSSPGGPLHF.

This clonotype was seen at least ten times. The V gene is TRBV29-1, the J gene TRBJ2-5; 11 bases align to TRBD1. The CDR3 runs to 15 residues. Looked up from germline, CDR1 is SQVTM and CDR2 is ANQGSEA. Trimming removed 6 bases from V and 6 bases from J; junction bases left unmatched: 12. The CDR3 loop is CSVTTGTGGGQTQYF. The CDR3 DNA reads as TGCAGCGTGACCACCGGGACAGGGGGAGGACAGACCCAGTACTTC.

This clonotype was seen at least ten times. Here the CDR3 DNA reads TGCAGTGCTTTAAGCGGGAGGAGGGACAATGAGCAGTTCTTC. This encodes CSALSGRRDNEQFF. V gene TRBV20-1 combines with J gene TRBJ2-1, with 9 nucleotides matching TRBD2. J gave up 5 bases and V 5 bases, and 7 bases lay outside the gene matches. The CDR3 runs 14 residues. Germline assignment: CDR1 DFQATT and CDR2 SNEGSKA (reference sequence).

J is TRBJ2-3 and V is TRBV12-3 or TRBV12-4, with 7 bases fitting TRBD2. J lost 2 bases, V lost 1 base, and 9 bases had no gene match. The CDR3 runs to 17 residues. The CDR3 protein is CASSLGGGRGNTDTQYF. The CDR3 nucleotides are TGTGCCAGCAGTTTAGGGGGGGGTCGCGGGAACACAGATACGCAGTATTTT.